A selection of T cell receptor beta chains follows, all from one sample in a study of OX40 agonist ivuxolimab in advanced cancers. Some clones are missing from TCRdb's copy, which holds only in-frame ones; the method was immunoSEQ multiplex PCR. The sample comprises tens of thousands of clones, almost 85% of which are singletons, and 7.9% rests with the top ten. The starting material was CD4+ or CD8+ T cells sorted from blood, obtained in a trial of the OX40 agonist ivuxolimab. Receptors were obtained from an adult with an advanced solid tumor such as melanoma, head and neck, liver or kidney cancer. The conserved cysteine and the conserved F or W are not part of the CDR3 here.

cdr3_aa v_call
ASSHLAGDYEQY TRBV4-1
ASSQGVDGYT TRBV5-1
ASSLGGPTETQY TRBV10-3
ASSPGLASNTGELF TRBV5-1
ASSVQGSGANVLT TRBV9
AWSPRDRGPTGELF TRBV30
ASSLTSSTVRNT TRBV11-3
ASSPFGSRALSKNIQY TRBV18
ASSEATLLGVKDEQY TRBV2
ASSLGTGGGETQY TRBV5-1
ASSSGPNTEAF TRBV9
ASSEGPGQGFGEPQH TRBV9
ASSALRGTYNEQF TRBV21-1
ASSQGWAGGANTEAF TRBV4-1
ASRPSGGAREQY TRBV6-1
ASSWTSGEGNEQF TRBV7-9
AWDGQGSGNTIY TRBV30
ASSLKGGQNTEAF TRBV7-2
ASSLRLATNEKLF TRBV19
ASSLVGGAFGELF TRBV11-2
ASSAGGGTASTDTQY TRBV4-2
ASRGQGATEAF TRBV2
ASSLDRDRGANSYEQY TRBV7-2
ASSQFDTGTQETQY TRBV4-2
AISRPTGLDYGYT TRBV10-3
ASSLQYEQY TRBV7-9
ASSSGTGREPYEQY TRBV5-1
ASSIDIDQPQH TRBV19
ASTWVNQPQH TRBV28
ASSYRGRGETQY TRBV2
ASSRTGSSYEQY TRBV6-5
ASSQDGEGGTDTQY TRBV4-3
ASSRTGFAYNEQF TRBV11-2
ASSPWASPTNEKLF TRBV7-2
ASSSGQGSNYGYT TRBV7-9
ASSYNWGETQY TRBV5-4
ANLYEKLF TRBV6-5
ASSLLQDSYEQY TRBV28
ASSPGGVTQY TRBV11-2
ASSQDDGGSYEQY TRBV4-1